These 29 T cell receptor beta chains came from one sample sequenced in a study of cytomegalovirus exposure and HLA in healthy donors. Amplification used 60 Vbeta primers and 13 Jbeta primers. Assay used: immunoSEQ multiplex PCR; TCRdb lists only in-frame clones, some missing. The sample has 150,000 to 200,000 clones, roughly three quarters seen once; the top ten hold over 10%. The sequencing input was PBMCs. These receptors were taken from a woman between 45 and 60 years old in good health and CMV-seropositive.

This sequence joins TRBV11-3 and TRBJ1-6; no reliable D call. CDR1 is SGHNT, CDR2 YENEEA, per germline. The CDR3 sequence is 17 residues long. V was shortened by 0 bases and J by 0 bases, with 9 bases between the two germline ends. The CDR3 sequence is CASSLDWASSYNSPLHF. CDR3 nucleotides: TGTGCCAGCAGCTTAGATTGGGCGAGCTCCTATAATTCACCCCTCCACTTT.

CDR3 sequence: CASSSLDKLSNYGYTF. The CDR3 DNA follows: TGTGCCAGCAGCTCCTTAGACAAGCTGAGTAACTATGGCTACACCTTC. This chain links TRBV5-4 with TRBJ1-2; no reliable D call. The V end was cut by 3 bases, the J end by 1 base, with 16 bases between. Germline CDR1 SGHNT, CDR2 YYREEE (reference sequence). This CDR3 contains 16 residues.

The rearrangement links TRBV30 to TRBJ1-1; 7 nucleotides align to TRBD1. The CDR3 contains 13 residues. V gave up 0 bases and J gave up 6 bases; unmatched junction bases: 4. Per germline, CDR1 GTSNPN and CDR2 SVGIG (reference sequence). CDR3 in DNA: TGTGCCTGGAGTGTAGGAGGGGGCGCTGAAGCTTTCTTT. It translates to CAWSVGGGAEAFF.

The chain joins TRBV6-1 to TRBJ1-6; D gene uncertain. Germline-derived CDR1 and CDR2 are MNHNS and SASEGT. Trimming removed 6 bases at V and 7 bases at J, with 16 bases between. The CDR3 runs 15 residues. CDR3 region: CASSPAMGSNSPLHF. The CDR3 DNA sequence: TGTGCCAGCAGCCCCGCTATGGGCTCCAATTCACCCCTCCACTTT.

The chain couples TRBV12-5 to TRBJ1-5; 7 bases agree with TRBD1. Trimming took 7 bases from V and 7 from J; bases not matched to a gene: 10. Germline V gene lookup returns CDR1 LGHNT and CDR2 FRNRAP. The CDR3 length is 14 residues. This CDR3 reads CASALTGENQPQHF. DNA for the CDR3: TGTGCTAGTGCCCTCACAGGGGAAAACCAGCCCCAGCATTTT.

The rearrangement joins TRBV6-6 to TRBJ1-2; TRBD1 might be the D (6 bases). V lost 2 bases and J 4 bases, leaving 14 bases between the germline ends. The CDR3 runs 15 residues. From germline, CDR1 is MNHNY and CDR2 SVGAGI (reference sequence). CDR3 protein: CASSYTTGTFYGYTF. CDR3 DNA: TGTGCCAGCAGTTACACAACAGGGACCTTCTATGGCTACACCTTC.

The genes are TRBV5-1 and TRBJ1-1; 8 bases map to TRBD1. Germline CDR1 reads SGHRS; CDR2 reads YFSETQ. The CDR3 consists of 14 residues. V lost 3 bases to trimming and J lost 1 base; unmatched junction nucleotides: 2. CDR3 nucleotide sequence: TGCGCCAGCAGCTCTGACAGGGGGAACACTGAAGCTTTCTTT. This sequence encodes CASSSDRGNTEAFF. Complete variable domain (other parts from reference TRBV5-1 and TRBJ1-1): KAGVTQTPRYLIKTRGQQVTLSCSPISGHRSVSWYQQTPGQGLQFLFEYFSETQRNKGNFPGRFSGRQFSNSRSEMNVSTLELGDSALYLCASSSDRGNTEAFFGQGTRLTVV.

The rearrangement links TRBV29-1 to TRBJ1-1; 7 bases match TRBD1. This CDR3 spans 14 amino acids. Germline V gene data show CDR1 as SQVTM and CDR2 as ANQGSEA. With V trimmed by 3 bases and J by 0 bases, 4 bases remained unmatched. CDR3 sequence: CSVEGRGMNTEAFF. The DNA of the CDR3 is TGCAGCGTTGAGGGCAGGGGGATGAACACTGAAGCTTTCTTT. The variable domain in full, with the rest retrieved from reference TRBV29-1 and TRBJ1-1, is SAVISQKPSRDICQRGTSLTIQCQVDSQVTMMFWYRQQPGQSLTLIATANQGSEATYESGFVIDKFPISRPNLTFSTLTVSNMSPEDSSIYLCSVEGRGMNTEAFFGQGTRLTVV.

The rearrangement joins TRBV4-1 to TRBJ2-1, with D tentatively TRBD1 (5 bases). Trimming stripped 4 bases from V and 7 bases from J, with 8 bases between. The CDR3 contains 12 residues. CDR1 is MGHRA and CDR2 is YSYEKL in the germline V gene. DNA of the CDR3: TGCGCCAGCAGCCGAGACAGTAATGAGCAGTTCTTC. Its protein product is CASSRDSNEQFF.

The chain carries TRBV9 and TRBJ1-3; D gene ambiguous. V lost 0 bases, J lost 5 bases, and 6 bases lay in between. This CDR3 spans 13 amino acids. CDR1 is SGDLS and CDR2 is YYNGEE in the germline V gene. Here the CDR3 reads CASSVDTRNTIYF. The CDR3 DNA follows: TGTGCCAGCAGCGTAGACACCCGAAACACCATATATTTT.

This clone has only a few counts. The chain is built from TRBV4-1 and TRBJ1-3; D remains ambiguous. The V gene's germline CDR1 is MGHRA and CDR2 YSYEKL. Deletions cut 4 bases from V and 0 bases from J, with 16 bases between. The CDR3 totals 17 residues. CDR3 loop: CASSRETPTSSGNTIYF. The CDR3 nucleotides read TGCGCCAGCAGCCGAGAGACACCTACGAGCTCTGGAAACACCATATATTTT.

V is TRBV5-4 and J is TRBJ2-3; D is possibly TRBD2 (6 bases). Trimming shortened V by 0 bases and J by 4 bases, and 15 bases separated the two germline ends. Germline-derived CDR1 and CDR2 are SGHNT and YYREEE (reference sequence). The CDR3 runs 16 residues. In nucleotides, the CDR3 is TGTGCCAGCAGCTTGGTGGGGCGGGGATTCTCAGATACGCAGTATTTT. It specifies CASSLVGRGFSDTQYF.

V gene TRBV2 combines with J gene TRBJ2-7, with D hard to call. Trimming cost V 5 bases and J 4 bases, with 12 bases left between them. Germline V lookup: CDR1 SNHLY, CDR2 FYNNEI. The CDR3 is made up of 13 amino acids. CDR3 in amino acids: CASSLLTEYEQYF. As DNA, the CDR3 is TGTGCCAGCAGTCTTTTGACTGAGTACGAGCAGTACTTC. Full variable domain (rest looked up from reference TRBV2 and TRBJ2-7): EPEVTQTPSHQVTQMGQEVILRCVPISNHLYFYWYRQILGQKVEFLVSFYNNEISEKSEIFDDQFSVERPDGSNFTLKIRSTKLEDSAMYFCASSLLTEYEQYFGPGTRLTVT.

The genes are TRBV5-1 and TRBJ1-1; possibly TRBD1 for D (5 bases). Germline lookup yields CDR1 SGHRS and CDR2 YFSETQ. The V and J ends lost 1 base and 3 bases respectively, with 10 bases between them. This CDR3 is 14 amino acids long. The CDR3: CASSLRGQHTEAFF. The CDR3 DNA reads TGCGCCAGCAGCTTGAGGGGCCAGCACACTGAAGCTTTCTTT.

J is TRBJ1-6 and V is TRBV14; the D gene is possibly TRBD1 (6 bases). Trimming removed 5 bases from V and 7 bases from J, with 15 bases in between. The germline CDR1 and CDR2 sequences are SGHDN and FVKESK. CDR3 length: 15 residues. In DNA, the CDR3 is TGTGCCAGCAGCTCATCGTTCAGGGGAAATTCACCCCTCCACTTT. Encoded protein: CASSSSFRGNSPLHF.

In nucleotides, the CDR3 is TGCGCCAGCAGCTCCTCACAGGGGAATTCACCCCTCCACTTT. This codes for CASSSSQGNSPLHF. This chain links TRBV5-1 with TRBJ1-6, with TRBD1 identical over 7 bases. Germline CDR1 SGHRS, CDR2 YFSETQ. CDR3 size: 14 residues. Trimming removed 3 bases from V and 7 bases from J; junction bases left unmatched: 4.

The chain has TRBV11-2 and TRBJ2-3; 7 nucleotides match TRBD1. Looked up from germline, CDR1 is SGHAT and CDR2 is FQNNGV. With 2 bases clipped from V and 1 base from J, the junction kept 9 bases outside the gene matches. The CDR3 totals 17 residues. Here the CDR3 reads CASSLRGTGDGTDTQYF. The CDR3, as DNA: TGTGCCAGCAGCTTAAGGGGTACAGGGGACGGCACAGATACGCAGTATTTT.

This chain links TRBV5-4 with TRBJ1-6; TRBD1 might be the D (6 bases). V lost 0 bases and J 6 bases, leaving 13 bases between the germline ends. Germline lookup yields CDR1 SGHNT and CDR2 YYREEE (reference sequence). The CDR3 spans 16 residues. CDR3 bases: TGTGCCAGCAGCTTGGTAGTTGGACAGTCTAATTCACCCCTCCACTTT. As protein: CASSLVVGQSNSPLHF. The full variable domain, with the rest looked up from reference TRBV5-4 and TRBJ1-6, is ETGVTQSPTHLIKTRGQQVTLRCSSQSGHNTVSWYQQALGQGPQFIFQYYREEENGRGNFPPRFSGLQFPNYSSELNVNALELDDSALYLCASSLVVGQSNSPLHFGNGTRLTVT.

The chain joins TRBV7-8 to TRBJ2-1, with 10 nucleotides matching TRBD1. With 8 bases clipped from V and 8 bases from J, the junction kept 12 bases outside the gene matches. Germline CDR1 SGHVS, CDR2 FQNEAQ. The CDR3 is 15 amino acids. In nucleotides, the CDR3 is TGTGCCAGCCAGCTCGCGGGACAGGGGTATTATGAGCAGTTCTTC. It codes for CASQLAGQGYYEQFF. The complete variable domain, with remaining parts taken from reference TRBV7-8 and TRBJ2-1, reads GAGVSQSPRYKVAKRGQDVALRCDPISGHVSLFWYQQALGQGPEFLTYFQNEAQLDKSGLPSDRFFAERPEGSVSTLKIQRTQQEDSAVYLCASQLAGQGYYEQFFGPGTRLTVL.

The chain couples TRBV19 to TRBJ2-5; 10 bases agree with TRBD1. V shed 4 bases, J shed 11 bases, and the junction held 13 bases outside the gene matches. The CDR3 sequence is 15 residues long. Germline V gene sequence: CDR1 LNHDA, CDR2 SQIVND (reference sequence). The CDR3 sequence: CASSRPGTGVREQYF. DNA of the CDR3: TGTGCCAGTAGTAGGCCCGGGACAGGGGTTAGGGAGCAGTACTTC.

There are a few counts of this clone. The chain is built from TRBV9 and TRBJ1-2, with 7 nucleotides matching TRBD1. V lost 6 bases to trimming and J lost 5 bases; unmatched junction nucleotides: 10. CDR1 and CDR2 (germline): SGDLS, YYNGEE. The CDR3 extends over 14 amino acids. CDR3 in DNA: TGTGCCAGCAACCCGACAGGGACCTTGTATGGCTACACCTTC. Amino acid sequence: CASNPTGTLYGYTF. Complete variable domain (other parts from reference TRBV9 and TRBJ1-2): DSGVTQTPKHLITATGQRVTLRCSPRSGDLSVYWYQQSLDQGLQFLIQYYNGEERAKGNILERFSAQQFPDLHSELNLSSLELGDSALYFCASNPTGTLYGYTFGSGTRLTVV.

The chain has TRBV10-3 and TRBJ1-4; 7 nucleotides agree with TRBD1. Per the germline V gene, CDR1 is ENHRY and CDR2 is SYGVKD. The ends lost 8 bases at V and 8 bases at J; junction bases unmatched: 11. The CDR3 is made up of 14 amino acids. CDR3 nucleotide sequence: TGTGCCATCCGGGCGGACAGGCCGGAGGAAAAACTGTTTTTT. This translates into CAIRADRPEEKLFF.

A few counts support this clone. The CDR3: CASSLGQGARGTEAFF. As DNA, the CDR3 is TGTGCCAGCAGCTTGGGACAGGGGGCGCGGGGGACTGAAGCTTTCTTT. The rearrangement joins TRBV5-4 to TRBJ1-1; TRBD1 matches at 10 bases. CDR3 length equals 16 residues. Germline V gives CDR1 SGHNT, CDR2 YYREEE (reference sequence). Trimming removed 0 bases from V and 5 bases from J; junction bases left unmatched: 7. Using reference TRBV5-4 and TRBJ1-1 for the parts outside the CDR3, the full variable domain is ETGVTQSPTHLIKTRGQQVTLRCSSQSGHNTVSWYQQALGQGPQFIFQYYREEENGRGNFPPRFSGLQFPNYSSELNVNALELDDSALYLCASSLGQGARGTEAFFGQGTRLTVV.

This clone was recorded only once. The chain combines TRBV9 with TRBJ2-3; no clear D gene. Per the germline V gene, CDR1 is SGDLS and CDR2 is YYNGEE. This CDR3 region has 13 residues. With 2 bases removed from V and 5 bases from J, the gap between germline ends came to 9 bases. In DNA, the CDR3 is TGTGCCAGCAGCGTTCGTTCGGGAGATACGCAGTATTTT. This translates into CASSVRSGDTQYF. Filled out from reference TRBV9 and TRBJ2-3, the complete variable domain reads DSGVTQTPKHLITATGQRVTLRCSPRSGDLSVYWYQQSLDQGLQFLIQYYNGEERAKGNILERFSAQQFPDLHSELNLSSLELGDSALYFCASSVRSGDTQYFGPGTRLTVL.

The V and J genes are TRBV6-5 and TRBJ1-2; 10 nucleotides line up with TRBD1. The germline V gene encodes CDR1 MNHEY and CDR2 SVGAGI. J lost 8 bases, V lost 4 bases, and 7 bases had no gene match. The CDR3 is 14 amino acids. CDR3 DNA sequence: TGTGCCAGCAGTTTGGGACAGGGGTCGGAGGGCTACACCTTC. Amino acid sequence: CASSLGQGSEGYTF.

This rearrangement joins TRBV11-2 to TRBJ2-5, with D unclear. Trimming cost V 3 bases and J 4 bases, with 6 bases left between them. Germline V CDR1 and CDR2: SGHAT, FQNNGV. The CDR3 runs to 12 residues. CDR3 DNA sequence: TGTGCCAGCAGCTTTGTCGTAGAGACCCAGTACTTC. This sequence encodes CASSFVVETQYF.

The CDR3 protein is CASSEDLAGVETQYF. CDR3 DNA sequence: TGTGCCAGCAGTGAGGATTTAGCGGGGGTAGAGACCCAGTACTTC. The genes are TRBV6-1 and TRBJ2-5, with 9 bases fitting TRBD2. The V segment lost 3 bases and the J segment 4 bases; nucleotides outside the gene matches: 6. The CDR3 is 15 amino acids. CDR1 is MNHNS, CDR2 SASEGT, per germline.

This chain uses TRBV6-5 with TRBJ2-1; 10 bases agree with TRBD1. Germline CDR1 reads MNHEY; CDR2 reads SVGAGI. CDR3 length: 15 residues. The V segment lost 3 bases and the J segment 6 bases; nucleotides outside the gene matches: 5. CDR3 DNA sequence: TGTGCCAGCAGTTATACTGGGACAGGGGTCAATGAGCAGTTCTTC. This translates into CASSYTGTGVNEQFF.

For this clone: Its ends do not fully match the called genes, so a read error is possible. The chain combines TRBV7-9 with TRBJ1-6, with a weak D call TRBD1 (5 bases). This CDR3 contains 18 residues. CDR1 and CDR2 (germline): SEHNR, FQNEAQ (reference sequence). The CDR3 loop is CSSSLKFSGGLRNSPLHF. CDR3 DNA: TGTTCCAGCAGCTTAAAATTCTCCGGGGGTCTCCGTAATTCACCCCTCCACTTT.